The rows below give T cell receptor beta chains drawn from one sample of a study of OX40 agonist ivuxolimab in advanced cancers. The data were produced by immunoSEQ multiplex PCR, yet TCRdb's version contains in-frame clones alone and is incomplete. The table records approximately 59,000 clones, nearly 85% of them present only once. Sample: CD4+ or CD8+ T cells sorted from blood, taken in a trial of the OX40 agonist ivuxolimab. The source is an adult with an advanced solid tumor such as melanoma, head and neck, liver or kidney cancer. Each CDR3 is given with its conserved first and last residue. Fields, in order: V gene, D gene, J gene, clone size, CDR3 DNA, CDR3 protein. D genes are given only for firm matches. The size entry is marked missing in some rows and otherwise reads once, few, many or a size class.

>TRBV11-3|-|TRBJ2-2|-
TGTGCCAGCAGCTTGAACACCGGGGAGCTGTTTTTT
CASSLNTGELFF
>TRBV4-3|-|TRBJ1-1|-
TGCGCCAGCAGCCAAGAACCCGCGTACACTGAAGCTTTCTTT
CASSQEPAYTEAFF
>TRBV18|-|TRBJ2-1|-
TGTGCCAGCTCACCACCGGCAGGAGGGAATGAGCAGTTCTTC
CASSPPAGGNEQFF
>TRBV5-5|-|TRBJ2-2|-
TGTGCCAGCAGCTTGGAACAGGGTAGAAGCACCGGGGAGCTGTTTTTT
CASSLEQGRSTGELFF
>TRBV19|-|TRBJ2-3|-
TGTGCCACCACAGACCGTGCTAGCACAGATACGCAGTATTTT
CATTDRASTDTQYF
>TRBV6-1|-|TRBJ2-2|-
TGTGCCAGCACCCTGACCCGGGGTAGTACCGGGGAGCTGTTTTTT
CASTLTRGSTGELFF
>TRBV6-1|-|TRBJ1-5|few
TGTGCCAGCAGTCTCCGGGACATTCGTCAGCCCCAGCATTTT
CASSLRDIRQPQHF
>TRBV7-3|-|TRBJ2-3|-
TGTGCCAGCAGCCTAGAGCACGGAGGAAATACGCAGTATTTT
CASSLEHGGNTQYF
>TRBV28|TRBD2|TRBJ2-2|-
TGTGCCAGCTTTGCTAGCGGGGACACCGGGGAGCTGTTTTTT
CASFASGDTGELFF
>TRBV30|TRBD1|TRBJ1-2|-
TGTGCCTGGAGTGGCCAAGGGGGCGGCTATGGCTACACCTTC
CAWSGQGGGYGYTF
>TRBV28|-|TRBJ2-3|-
TGTGCCAGCAGTCCCCGCCGTTTGGGAGATACGCAGTATTTT
CASSPRRLGDTQYF
>TRBV30|-|TRBJ1-5|-
TGTGCCTGGAGCCAGACAGGAAACTATCAGCCCCAGCATTTT
CAWSQTGNYQPQHF
>TRBV21-1|-|TRBJ1-1|-
TGTGCCAGATCCGGGGCCTTAAACACTGAAGCTTTCTTT
CARSGALNTEAFF
>TRBV29-1|-|TRBJ2-3|-
TGCAGCGTTGAGGGGGGAAGGGGCACAGATACGCAGTATTTT
CSVEGGRGTDTQYF
>TRBV7-3|-|TRBJ2-7|-
TGTGCCAGCAGCTCTCTAGGGGGGGATGGCTACGAGCAGTACTTC
CASSSLGGDGYEQYF
>TRBV19|TRBD1|TRBJ1-2|-
TGTGCCAGTAGTATAACCGGACAGGGGGCTTATGGCTACACCTTC
CASSITGQGAYGYTF
>TRBV23-1|-|TRBJ1-2|few
TGCGCCAGCAGTCAATTGGGCCCAGGGCTTCGTAACTATGGCTACACCTTC
CASSQLGPGLRNYGYTF
>TRBV9|TRBD1|TRBJ2-1|-
TGTGCCAGCAGCGTTTGGGACAGGGGGGGAGATGAGCAGTTCTTC
CASSVWDRGGDEQFF
>TRBV28|-|TRBJ2-5|-
TGTGCCAGCAGCCCTTATGGACGTCCAACAGAGACCCAGTACTTC
CASSPYGRPTETQYF
>TRBV7-9|-|TRBJ1-1|-
TGTGCCAGCAGCTATACACAAGAAGCTTTCTTT
CASSYTQEAFF
>TRBV30|TRBD1|TRBJ1-6|-
TGTGCCTGGAGTGCAGGGACAGCCTCACCCCTCCACTTT
CAWSAGTASPLHF
>TRBV6-6|-|TRBJ2-7|-
TGTGCCAGCAGTTTAGGCGGGTCCGACGAGCAGTACTTC
CASSLGGSDEQYF
>TRBV27|-|TRBJ2-5|-
TGTGCCAGCAGTCCCTGGGGGGTTGGCGAGACCCAGTACTTC
CASSPWGVGETQYF
>TRBV29-1|-|TRBJ2-1|once
TGCAGCGTAGGACTTTGGGACGAGCAGTTCTTC
CSVGLWDEQFF
>TRBV20-1|-|TRBJ2-5|-
TGCAGTGCTAGGGGGACGGAGACCCAGTACTTC
CSARGTETQYF
>TRBV5-1|TRBD1|TRBJ1-2|-
TGCGCCAGCAGCCAAGGGGACAGAGGGGACCATGGCTACACCTTC
CASSQGDRGDHGYTF
>TRBV7-6|TRBD2|TRBJ2-3|-
TGTGCCAGCAGCTTCGGGACTAGCGCGGGGGGACTAGATACGCAGTATTTT
CASSFGTSAGGLDTQYF
>TRBV7-2|-|TRBJ2-6|-
TGTGCCAGCAGCTTAGGGAGCTCTGGGGCCAACGTCCTGACTTTC
CASSLGSSGANVLTF
>TRBV2|-|TRBJ2-7|few
TGTGCCAGCAGGTGGGGACATCAGTACTTC
CASRWGHQYF
>TRBV5-1|-|TRBJ2-5|-
TGCGCCAGCAGCCCTGCCGGTCTTGGGGAGACCCAGTACTTC
CASSPAGLGETQYF
>TRBV7-2|TRBD1|TRBJ1-1|-
TGTGCCAGCACTAGGACAGGGTCGGGCACTGAAGCTTTCTTT
CASTRTGSGTEAFF
>TRBV6-1|TRBD1|TRBJ1-2|-
TGTGCCAGCAGAACAGGGGAGACGGACTATGGCTACACCTTC
CASRTGETDYGYTF
>TRBV27|-|TRBJ2-7|-
TGTGCCAGCAGTCCAAACGGAGCCTACGAGCAGTACTTC
CASSPNGAYEQYF
>TRBV6-4|TRBD2|TRBJ2-1|-
TGTGCCAGCAGTAGGGAGGGAAAAGAGCAGTTCTTC
CASSREGKEQFF
>TRBV4-3|-|TRBJ2-2|-
TGCGCCAGCAGCCCCCAAACCTACAGGGAGTACACCGGGGAGCTGTTTTTT
CASSPQTYREYTGELFF
>TRBV7-3|-|TRBJ1-1|-
TGTGCCAGCAGCCCAGGGACCGAGAACACTGAAGCTTTCTTT
CASSPGTENTEAFF
>TRBV2|-|TRBJ2-3|-
TGTGCCAGCAGCGGAATCACAGATACGCAGTATTTT
CASSGITDTQYF
>TRBV11-3|-|TRBJ2-2|-
TGTGCCAGCAGCTTAAGCAGCGTCGCCGGGGAGCTGTTTTTT
CASSLSSVAGELFF
>TRBV5-4|TRBD2|TRBJ2-5|-
TGTGCCAGCAGCTCCAGTCGCGGGGGGCAAGAGACCCAGTACTTC
CASSSSRGGQETQYF
>TRBV28|-|TRBJ1-3|medium-sized
TGTGCCAGCAGGGGGTACTCTGGAAACACCATATATTTT
CASRGYSGNTIYF
>TRBV28|-|TRBJ2-2|-
TGTGCCAGCAGTTTTTCCTTTTCGAACACCGGGGAGCTGTTTTTT
CASSFSFSNTGELFF
>TRBV7-8|-|TRBJ2-2|-
TGTGCCAGCAGCGCCGGGACGGCCCGGCTGTTTTTT
CASSAGTARLFF
>TRBV28|TRBD1|TRBJ1-2|-
TGTGCCAGCTCCCGACAGGGGTATGGCTACACCTTC
CASSRQGYGYTF
>TRBV10-3|TRBD2|TRBJ2-1|-
TGTGCCATCAGTGAGTCCGGACGGGGGGATACCAATGAGCAGTTCTTC
CAISESGRGDTNEQFF
>TRBV11-2|-|TRBJ2-1|-
TGTGCCAGCAGTGTAAGGGGGGATGAGCAGTTCTTC
CASSVRGDEQFF
>TRBV7-8|TRBD1|TRBJ1-2|-
TGTGCCAGCAGCTCGACGACAGGGAGCTATGGCTACACCTTC
CASSSTTGSYGYTF
>TRBV10-3|-|TRBJ2-5|-
TGTGCCATCCGCGAGGGCCGGGAGACCCAGTACTTC
CAIREGRETQYF
>TRBV7-2|TRBD2|TRBJ2-7|-
TGTGCCAGCAGCTTTCTGACTAGCGGGGGCCCCTACGAGCAGTACTTC
CASSFLTSGGPYEQYF
>TRBV7-9|-|TRBJ1-1|-
TGTGCCAGCAGGAGGCGGACCCCGAACACTGAAGCTTTCTTT
CASRRRTPNTEAFF